These T cell receptor beta chains were read from a single sample in a study of breast tumors, draining lymph nodes, adjacent tissues. Each CDR3 protein is one row after TCRdb ran MiXCR on the multiplex PCR reads. The profile shows approximately 300,000 distinct CDR3 sequences, 30% of them singletons. The sample taken for sequencing was axillary lymph node tissue. Every receptor here comes from a female donor with breast cancer. Some clones in this sample may be carry-over from other donors' samples. Both conserved end residues are trimmed from each CDR3. D genes are given only for firm matches. Clone size is not always given. Where it is, it says once, few, many or a class for expanded clones.

J,size,V,D,CDR3
TRBJ2-5,many,TRBV5-1,TRBD1,ASSLAGTAETQY
TRBJ2-3,many,TRBV12-3/TRBV12-4,TRBD2,ASSFYPTTGTSGDTQY
TRBJ1-1,-,TRBV9,-,ASSPTGTGNTEAF
TRBJ2-7,many,TRBV5-5,TRBD1,ASSSGTGGEGVTYEQY
TRBJ2-3,-,TRBV19,TRBD2,ACSSSGRSTDTQY
TRBJ1-4,many,TRBV5-8,-,ASSLRDNRNEKLF
TRBJ2-3,-,TRBV6-4,-,ASSHSSTDTQY
TRBJ2-1,many,TRBV7-9,-,ASSFANEQF
TRBJ2-7,-,TRBV6-1,-,ASTLLRVSYEQY
TRBJ2-3,many,TRBV13,-,ASSSGSVTQY
TRBJ2-1,many,TRBV5-1,-,ASSFRSVYNEQF
TRBJ2-7,many,TRBV7-9,-,ASSLTTRGDYEQY
TRBJ2-1,many,TRBV7-2,TRBD2,ASSPTSGRLSSYNEQF
TRBJ1-6,-,TRBV6-2/TRBV6-3,TRBD1,ASSGGGGSPLH
TRBJ1-3,many,TRBV7-9,-,ASSLGTDSGNTIY
TRBJ2-7,many,TRBV11-3,TRBD1,ASSLGGQAYEQY
TRBJ2-2,many,TRBV20-1,TRBD2,SAGIGLAGGELF
TRBJ1-3,-,TRBV7-9,-,ASTEGGGGNTIY
TRBJ2-5,-,TRBV7-9,TRBD1,ASSPPGGTETQY
TRBJ2-3,-,TRBV30,-,AWSVRRVDTQY
TRBJ1-5,many,TRBV19,-,ASSWQLRQPQH
TRBJ2-2,few,TRBV20-1,TRBD2,SARDYRAGAAGELF
TRBJ2-1,many,TRBV6-6,TRBD2,ASKASGRALNEQF
TRBJ1-1,-,TRBV6-2/TRBV6-3,TRBD1,ASSFWTGTGTEAF
TRBJ1-6,many,TRBV7-9,-,ASSLVGNSPLH
TRBJ2-1,many,TRBV6-4,TRBD2,ASSEVGGPYEQF
TRBJ2-5,-,TRBV3-1,TRBD2,AGSQDSLAGAGETQY
TRBJ1-2,-,TRBV7-2,-,ASSPAGGTNGYT
TRBJ1-1,-,TRBV20-1,-,SARDMASMNTEAF
TRBJ2-1,many,TRBV7-6,-,ASSPPSSYNEQF
TRBJ2-5,-,TRBV5-5,-,ASSPGGQQETQY
TRBJ2-2,many,TRBV4-1,-,ASSQPRGSTGELF
TRBJ2-1,-,TRBV6-2/TRBV6-3,-,ASTLEGSYNEQF
TRBJ2-1,many,TRBV19,-,ASSARVRNEQF
TRBJ2-5,few,TRBV7-2,TRBD1,ASSLDRALQETQY
TRBJ2-1,many,TRBV10-3,TRBD2,AISALGTSGNEQF
TRBJ2-5,few,TRBV4-3,TRBD2,ASNQGRGETQY
TRBJ2-3,-,TRBV12-3/TRBV12-4,-,ASSLAGSAGTGTQY
TRBJ1-6,-,TRBV25-1,TRBD1,ASSELTGTGVNSPLH
TRBJ1-6,-,TRBV15,TRBD1,ATSRDPSGTGGIYNSPLH
TRBJ2-3,many,TRBV7-9,TRBD1,ASSEGQGITDTQY
TRBJ2-3,many,TRBV20-1,-,SASGGPTDTQY
TRBJ2-7,many,TRBV3-1,TRBD1,ASRDRGRYEQY
TRBJ2-1,many,TRBV10-3,TRBD2,AISVEQGTTNSYNEQF
TRBJ2-1,-,TRBV11-2,TRBD2,ASSYRLAGGPGNKQF
TRBJ2-7,-,TRBV27,-,ASSPHLGGLDEQY
TRBJ1-1,-,TRBV7-8,-,ASSRGPNTEAF
TRBJ2-4,few,TRBV11-2,-,ASSLVAKNIQY
TRBJ1-2,many,TRBV5-1,TRBD1,ASSGGGTGNGYT
TRBJ2-7,many,TRBV2,-,ASRTDLYEQY
TRBJ2-7,many,TRBV20-1,-,SARDASGFPYEQY
TRBJ1-4,-,TRBV9,-,ASSAPAGQGKEKLF
TRBJ2-1,many,TRBV29-1,TRBD2,SVEIAGNEQF
TRBJ2-7,-,TRBV5-6,TRBD1,ASRGYAGGVFVEQY
TRBJ1-4,-,TRBV7-9,-,ASRLGEGGSEKLF
TRBJ1-6,-,TRBV24-1,-,ATSWTSRNSPLH
TRBJ1-2,many,TRBV6-5,-,ASSYEFRGANGYT
TRBJ1-1,-,TRBV2,-,ASTRTVNTEAF
TRBJ1-4,many,TRBV19,-,ATRYRTTNEKLF